Given below is one T cell receptor (beta chain) in context. Its antigen remains unknown. Just one base apart from a much larger clone, this may be a read error. Cells sorted as Tregs were CD4+, CD25+ and CD127-/low. The junction had 10 bases not matched to a gene; V was cut back by 4 bases and J by 6 bases. CDR1 and CDR2 (germline): MNHEY, SMNVEV (reference sequence). This CDR3 is built from 15 residues. Constant-region reverse primers amplified full-length variable regions, followed by semi-nested Nested Universal Primer A PCR. TCRdb independently ran MiXCR on the 5' RACE reads; one entry per CDR3 protein. In the table there are under 45,000 distinct CDR3 sequences, 20% to 25% of which are singletons. Whole-study findings and limits: Greatest tumor Treg TCR overlap was with tumor naive CD4+ cells. Tumor memory CD4+ T cell TCR gene usage was found to cluster with blood and lymph node memory CD4+ cells and with lymph node naive CD4+ cells. The larger cohort examined one V-J beta rearrangement, not whole repertoires.

Sequenced material: Tregs sorted from blood. The chain uses TRBV27 and TRBJ2-7; the match to TRBD1 covers 9 bases. The receptor's source is a female donor with breast cancer. In DNA, the CDR3 is TGTGCCAGCAGTTATACCGGGACAGGGATCTGCGAGCAGTACTTC. This translates into CASSYTGTGICEQYF.